This T cell receptor (beta chain) was recorded in a study of cytotoxic CD8 clonotypes in ibrutinib-treated CLL. The wider study: Within the patient group, ten to twelve were relapsed/refractory and roughly 15 treatment-naive, and 17 were IGHV unmutated. Findings of the study overall: Measured clonality at baseline was greater than in age-matched healthy donors and tracked with circulating CD8+ T-cell counts. Higher clonality was seen at ibrutinib response and a return toward baseline at progression. Public clonotypes, found uncommonly, either contracted or stayed stable on treatment.

This table comes from immunoSEQ multiplex PCR, and its TCRdb copy is limited to in-frame clones, with some not included. The sample lists about 140,000 clones, roughly 80% occurring once. With respect to this clone: Antigen unknown.

Here the sequenced sample was PBMCs, taken after 12 months of ibrutinib treatment. The sequence was obtained from a human donor with chronic lymphocytic leukemia.

CDR3 sequence: CASSPSGGNQPQHF. Written as DNA, the CDR3 is TGTGCCAGCAGTCCCTCGGGGGGGAATCAGCCCCAGCATTTT. The chain recombines TRBV9 with TRBJ1-5, with a tentative D call TRBD1 (5 bases). The V and J ends lost 5 bases and 4 bases respectively, with 13 bases between them. This CDR3 comprises 14 residues. CDR1 SGDLS and CDR2 YYNGEE come from the germline V gene.